Presented here are 21 T cell receptor beta chains from one specimen sequenced in a study of T cell responses to AZD1222 COVID-19 vaccine. Produced via immunoSEQ multiplex PCR; TCRdb's table is partial and in-frame only. The repertoire has about 130,000 clones, roughly nine tenths of them found once; the top ten carry 4.4%. The specimen comprised peripheral blood, sampled on day 0 of AZD1222 vaccination. The receptor source for this set is an adult in good health.

This chain connects TRBV30 to TRBJ1-5, with 8 bases lining up with TRBD1. Germline V gene data show CDR1 as GTSNPN and CDR2 as SVGIG (reference sequence). CDR3 length: 16 amino acids. Trimming cost V 5 bases and J 3 bases; bases outside gene matches: 12. The CDR3 is CAWDRQGFAPNQPQHF. CDR3 nucleotide sequence: TGTGCCTGGGATAGACAGGGGTTCGCACCCAATCAGCCCCAGCATTTT.

This clone was found a few times. Mismatch with germline at one junction end may stem from a read error. J is TRBJ2-5 and V is TRBV5-6; 12 bases fit TRBD1. Germline V CDR1 and CDR2: SGHDT, YYEEEE. The CDR3 totals 16 residues. The CDR3 DNA follows: TGTGCCAGCAGCTTGGCCGGGACAGGGGGCCAAGGGACCCAGTACTTC. Its protein is CASSLAGTGGQGTQYF.

The chain couples TRBV27 to TRBJ2-2, with 9 bases aligning to TRBD1. The V segment lost 6 bases and the J segment 5 bases; nucleotides outside the gene matches: 10. The CDR3 covers 16 residues. Per germline, CDR1 MNHEY and CDR2 SMNVEV (reference sequence). The CDR3 protein is CASRLGQGKRTGELFF. Here the CDR3 DNA reads TGTGCCAGCAGGCTAGGACAGGGGAAGAGGACCGGGGAGCTGTTTTTT.

The chain has TRBV6-5 and TRBJ1-2; TRBD1 agrees at 7 bases. This CDR3 has 13 amino acids. Germline V gene lookup returns CDR1 MNHEY and CDR2 SVGAGI. J gave up 2 bases and V 5 bases, and 2 bases lay outside the gene matches. The CDR3 loop is CASSQQGNYGYTF. CDR3 DNA sequence: TGTGCCAGCAGTCAACAGGGGAACTATGGCTACACCTTC.

This chain uses TRBV28 with TRBJ1-6; the D is unclear. Deletions cut 6 bases from V and 4 bases from J, with 4 bases between. Germline V gene sequence: CDR1 MDHEN, CDR2 SYDVKM. The length of the CDR3 is 12 residues. In DNA form, the CDR3 reads TGTGCCAGCAGGGATTATAATTCACCCCTCCACTTT. The encoded protein is CASRDYNSPLHF.

This clone was found a few times. The V call is TRBV13, the J call TRBJ2-5, with no clear D. The V end was cut by 4 bases, the J end by 3 bases, with 12 bases between. Looked up from germline, CDR1 is PRHDT and CDR2 is FYEKMQ (reference sequence). The CDR3 runs 14 residues. As DNA, the CDR3 is TGTGCCAGCAGCTCGGAGTATCAAGAAGAGACCCAGTACTTC. Its protein is CASSSEYQEETQYF. Based on the CDR3 plus reference TRBV13 and TRBJ2-5, the full variable domain is AAGVIQSPRHLIKEKRETATLKCYPIPRHDTVYWYQQGPGQDPQFLISFYEKMQSDKGSIPDRFSAQQFSDYHSELNMSSLELGDSALYFCASSSEYQEETQYFGPGTRLLVL.

V usage is TRBV30 and J usage is TRBJ2-7; TRBD2 matches at 7 bases. The germline V gene encodes CDR1 GTSNPN and CDR2 SVGIG (reference sequence). This CDR3 contains 15 residues. With V trimmed by 8 bases and J by 0 bases, 13 bases remained unmatched. The CDR3 nucleotides are TGTGCCGGGGGGGAAGTAAGGGGAGACTCCTACGAGCAGTACTTC. Its translation is CAGGEVRGDSYEQYF.

The gene calls are TRBV30 and TRBJ2-7; no firm D call. Between the trimmed V and J ends, which lost 2 bases and 7 bases, there was a span of 15 bases. Germline assignment: CDR1 GTSNPN and CDR2 SVGIG (reference sequence). The CDR3 covers 13 residues. CDR3 protein: CAWSTPNSKEQYF. Here the CDR3 DNA reads TGTGCCTGGAGTACACCCAACTCCAAGGAGCAGTACTTC.

This sequence joins TRBV11-2 and TRBJ2-7; D possibly corresponds to TRBD1 (9 bases). Germline CDR1 reads SGHAT; CDR2 reads FQNNGV. V lost 1 base, J lost 5 bases, and 21 bases lay in between. This CDR3 comprises 17 residues. The CDR3: CASSLAMGGGTGNEQYF. CDR3 coding DNA: TGTGCCAGCAGCTTAGCAATGGGCGGGGGGACAGGGAACGAGCAGTACTTC.

Only one count was recorded for this clone. This chain links TRBV19 with TRBJ2-3, with TRBD1 matching over 8 bases. Germline trimming cut 3 bases from V and 4 bases from J; bases unmatched to any gene: 3. This CDR3 spans 14 amino acids. Germline assignment: CDR1 LNHDA and CDR2 SQIVND (reference sequence). The DNA of the CDR3 is TGTGCCAGTAGTATCTACAGGGGGTCAGATACGCAGTATTTT. Protein product: CASSIYRGSDTQYF.

The rearrangement joins TRBV7-9 to TRBJ2-7; D unresolved. V lost 0 bases and J lost 4, with 7 bases in between. CDR3 length: 13 residues. Germline V gene data show CDR1 as SEHNR and CDR2 as FQNEAQ (reference sequence). In DNA, the CDR3 is TGTGCCAGCAGCTTAGCGCAAGGTTACGAGCAGTACTTC. Translated: CASSLAQGYEQYF.

The chain has TRBV7-8 and TRBJ2-7, with TRBD1 matching 9 bases. Germline CDR1 and CDR2: SGHVS and FQNEAQ. V dropped 5 bases and J dropped 5; count of bases not matched to a gene: 10. CDR3 length equals 15 residues. In nucleotides, the CDR3 is TGTGCCAGCAGCAATGGGAGGACAGGGGTGCACGAGCAGTACTTC. It yields the protein CASSNGRTGVHEQYF.

The rearrangement uses TRBV30 and TRBJ1-1, with D possibly matching TRBD1 (5 bases). V shed 0 bases and J shed 5 bases, with 13 bases lying between them. The CDR3 runs to 14 residues. The germline gives CDR1 GTSNPN, CDR2 SVGIG (reference sequence). The CDR3 spells CAWSVQGKFTEAFF. DNA of the CDR3: TGTGCCTGGAGTGTGCAGGGAAAGTTTACTGAAGCTTTCTTT.

The rearrangement links TRBV5-1 to TRBJ2-3; TRBD1 matches at 7 bases. J gave up 0 bases and V 4 bases, and 5 bases lay outside the gene matches. Germline V gene data show CDR1 as SGHRS and CDR2 as YFSETQ. This CDR3 is built from 15 residues. CDR3 bases: TGCGCCAGCAGCATCGACAGGGCTAGCACAGATACGCAGTATTTT. Its translation is CASSIDRASTDTQYF.

The rearrangement joins TRBV10-3 to TRBJ1-5, with TRBD1 as a possible D gene (5 bases). Deletions cut 0 bases from V and 1 base from J, with 10 bases between. The CDR3 contains 16 residues. The germline gives CDR1 ENHRY, CDR2 SYGVKD. The DNA for the CDR3 is TGTGCCATCAGTGAGTCAGATTGGGGGAGCAATCAGCCCCAGCATTTT. Residues: CAISESDWGSNQPQHF.

A note on this clone: The sample has other DNA sequences that encode this CDR3 too. The V call is TRBV3-1 (or the pseudogene TRBV3-2), the J call TRBJ2-7, with unresolved D. Germline V gives CDR1 LGHDT, CDR2 YNNKEL (reference sequence). The V end lost 4 bases, the J end lost 5 bases, and 6 bases lay between the germline ends. The CDR3 runs to 11 residues. This CDR3 reads CASSRLDEQYF. CDR3 bases: TGTGCCAGCAGCCGGTTGGACGAGCAGTACTTC.

The chain links TRBV7-3 to TRBJ2-1; unclear D gene. V was pared by 2 bases and J by 7 bases, with 15 bases between. Germline V gene lookup returns CDR1 SGHTA and CDR2 FQGTGA. This CDR3 region has 15 residues. This CDR3 is CASSLAATLFNEQFF. CDR3 bases: TGTGCCAGCAGCTTAGCGGCCACGCTCTTTAATGAGCAGTTCTTC.

The chain combines TRBV19 with TRBJ2-7, with D possibly being TRBD2 (7 bases). The CDR3 loop spans 15 amino acids. Germline assignment: CDR1 LNHDA and CDR2 SQIVND (reference sequence). V shed 8 bases and J shed 4 bases, with 21 bases lying between them. The CDR3 loop reads CASRVGGGESYEQYF. The CDR3 DNA reads as TGTGCCAGTCGGGTAGGGGGGGGAGAGTCTTACGAGCAGTACTTC. Filled out from reference TRBV19 and TRBJ2-7, the complete variable domain reads DGGITQSPKYLFRKEGQNVTLSCEQNLNHDAMYWYRQDPGQGLRLIYYSQIVNDFQKGDIAEGYSVSREKKESFPLTVTSAQKNPTAFYLCASRVGGGESYEQYFGPGTRLTVT.

This sequence joins TRBV6-5 and TRBJ2-2, with D uncertain. With 3 bases removed from V and 3 bases from J, the gap between germline ends came to 5 bases. Per the germline V gene, CDR1 is MNHEY and CDR2 is SVGAGI. This CDR3 comprises 13 residues. CDR3 amino acids: CASSYSYTGELFF. CDR3 DNA: TGTGCCAGCAGTTATTCCTACACCGGGGAGCTGTTTTTT.

The chain has TRBV27 and TRBJ1-2, with no clear D. Germline V gives CDR1 MNHEY, CDR2 SMNVEV (reference sequence). The CDR3 runs to 14 residues. V was clipped by 0 bases and J by 3 bases, with 8 bases between them. CDR3 DNA: TGTGCCAGCAGTTTATCCCCCGGGGACTATGGCTACACCTTC. This translates into CASSLSPGDYGYTF.

This rearrangement joins TRBV7-2 to TRBJ2-1; no firm D call. Germline CDR1 and CDR2: SGHTA and FQGNSA. This CDR3 region has 13 residues. The V gene lost 2 bases and the J gene lost 4 bases, with 6 bases spanning the gap. CDR3: CASSLNKYNEQFF. In DNA form, the CDR3 reads TGTGCCAGCAGCTTAAACAAATACAATGAGCAGTTCTTC.